This TCR beta chain was identified in a study of cytomegalovirus exposure and HLA in healthy donors. Germline CDR1 is LNHDA and CDR2 is SQIVND (reference sequence). CDR3 length equals 12 residues. Trimming cost V 4 bases and J 3 bases, with 7 bases left between them. Overall study results and limits: Through in vitro validation, a few CMV-associated chains were shown to be specific for CMV antigens. It was assumed in the presence/absence analyses that sequencing depth was roughly uniform across donors.

Concerning this clone: Its specificity is not known.

Primers included in the PCR were 60 Vbeta and 13 Jbeta primers. Under the authors' procedure: Later work found 80 million to 85 million unique TCR beta chains, with 9.5 million to 12 million shared. Profiled with immunoSEQ multiplex PCR; TCRdb holds only in-frame clones, not every one. D and trimming come from the DNA, and the V and J calls and clone size come from that table. Of 150,000 to 200,000 clones in the sample, more than 70% were seen once. The clonotype comes from a man aged 35 to 55 in good health and CMV-seropositive. The V and J genes are TRBV19 and TRBJ2-7; D is unresolved. Source material: PBMCs. The CDR3 nucleotides are TGTGCCAGTAGTAGAGGCAACTACGAGCAGTACTTC. This sequence encodes CASSRGNYEQYF.